The clone carrying this TCR beta chain was observed a handful of times. What it recognizes is unknown. The data derive from a study of T-cell memory formation after mild COVID-19. Study results and caveats: Largely, contracting CD4+ clones fell within CM and EM, and contracting CD8+ clones within EMRA. Clones that contracted from day 15 to 85 had balanced CD4/CD8; later expanders were CD4+ biased. Pre-infection memory already had some responding clones, implying cross-reactive memory joined.

MiXCR was run by TCRdb on the 5' RACE reads, yielding one entry per CDR3 protein. The table includes 250,000 to 300,000 distinct CDR3 sequences, 16% detected once. Germline V gene lookup returns CDR1 DFQATT and CDR2 SNEGSKA (reference sequence). This CDR3 contains 17 residues. Trimming took 2 bases from V and 0 from J, leaving 14 bases between them. Material: PBMCs or a T cell subset sorted from them (not recorded which). The TCR sequence derives from a man in his late teens or twenties who had mild COVID-19 (a few samples of this study predate the infection). Cell type and time point are not known. The chain joins TRBV20-1 to TRBJ1-6; no clear D gene. CDR3 region: CSARPPPRVSYNSPLHF. The CDR3 region has the DNA TGCAGTGCTAGACCTCCACCTCGGGTCTCCTATAATTCACCCCTCCACTTT.